This record looks at one T cell receptor beta chain sequence and its context. The data stem from a study of blood T cell repertoires in COVID-19. CDR1 and CDR2 from the germline V gene are SQVTM and ANQGSEA. Trimming removed 4 bases at V and 0 bases at J, with 9 bases between. This CDR3 comprises 13 residues. Repertoires were generated with immunoSEQ multiplex PCR, while TCRdb's copy carries only in-frame clones and drops some. The sample holds about 220,000 clones, roughly 80% seen once. The chain carries TRBV29-1 and TRBJ1-1; D possibly corresponds to TRBD1 (5 bases). This TCR was sampled from a woman between 70 and 85 years old with acute or convalescent COVID-19. The material sequenced was peripheral blood. The CDR3 region has the DNA TGCAGCGTTGTCAAACAGGTGAACACTGAAGCTTTCTTT. Translated: CSVVKQVNTEAFF.